Sequencing of this TCR beta chain was carried out in a study of graft-versus-host responses after intestinal transplantation. Study information: Each recipient received a multivisceral, liver-intestinal, or isolated intestinal graft. Uniformly, recipients were administered anti-thymocyte globulin induction with subsequent tacrolimus and steroids for 2 to 3 years. Study observations and caveats: Among recipient marrow samples, GvH clones were found; some appeared first in ileum or blood. Where graft-donor T cell macrochimerism was present, patients had high graft-versus-host to host-versus-graft clonal ratios in allografts.

Assay: immunoSEQ multiplex PCR; the TCRdb copy retains only in-frame clones and omits some. The table shows under 90,000 clones, with around 87% occurring only once. The CDR3 runs 10 residues. Germline-derived CDR1 and CDR2 are SQVTM and ANQGSEA. The V segment lost 7 bases and the J segment 6 bases; nucleotides outside the gene matches: 2. This clone was picked up one time. Its antigen is unknown. The sequencing here drew on unstimulated CD8+ T cells sorted from spleen or lymph node cells, taken before transplant. V usage is TRBV29-1 and J usage is TRBJ1-2, with 7 bases lining up with TRBD1. This TCR came from a human donor who was the organ donor for an intestinal transplant. CDR3 amino acids: CSATGDGYTF. In DNA, the CDR3 is TGCAGCGCTACAGGGGATGGCTACACCTTC.